This TCR beta chain was captured by sequencing in a study of cytomegalovirus exposure and HLA in healthy donors. Whole-study results and caveats: A cluster of highly shared sequence variants was likely a sequencing artifact. Several top significant clusters appeared, in a later analysis, to be linked to common viral pathogens. Some V segments, TRBV6-2 and TRBV6-3 among them, were indistinguishable and were therefore excluded.

With 60 Vbeta and 13 Jbeta primers, the PCR was carried out. TCRdb's copy holds only in-frame clones and misses some; the assay was immunoSEQ multiplex PCR. In the table there are about 140,000 clones, 82% of which are singletons. Germline lookup yields CDR1 SGHAT and CDR2 FQNNGV. V gave up 1 base and J gave up 2 bases, with 13 bases separating them. CDR3 length: 16 amino acids. Regarding this clone: Its specificity is not known.

The material sequenced was PBMCs. The receptor's source is a man in his thirties or forties in good health and CMV-seropositive. The genes are TRBV11-2 and TRBJ2-3; maybe TRBD1 (6 bases). CDR3 sequence reads: CASSLGGDMTTDTQYF. The CDR3 region has the DNA TGTGCCAGCAGCTTAGGAGGGGACATGACCACAGATACGCAGTATTTT.